A single sample is the source of the 30 T cell receptor beta chains below, sequenced in a study of T cell repertoires in cytomegalovirus infection. TCRdb itself ran the reads through MiXCR, one entry per CDR3 protein. The table has about 740,000 distinct CDR3 sequences, 35% to 40% seen once. The material sequenced was PBMCs. These receptors originate from a human donor in good health (CMV status not recorded). Some clones in this sample may be carry-over from other donors' samples.

This clonotype was counted only a few times. This chain joins TRBV27 and TRBJ2-5; 14 bases map to TRBD2. In germline, CDR1 is MNHEY, CDR2 SMNVEV (reference sequence). V lost 8 bases, J lost 3 bases, and 5 bases stayed unmatched. This CDR3 is built from 15 residues. The CDR3, as DNA: TGTGCCAGCGGGTCGGGACTAGCGGGAGAAGAGACCCAGTACTTC. Amino acid sequence: CASGSGLAGEETQYF.

This sequence joins TRBV2 and TRBJ2-3; 10 positions match TRBD1. With V trimmed by 10 bases and J by 6 bases, 7 bases remained unmatched. Looked up from germline, CDR1 is SNHLY and CDR2 is FYNNEI. This CDR3 has 13 amino acids. The CDR3 region is CATKDRGWDTQYF. The CDR3 nucleotides are TGTGCCACCAAGGACAGGGGGTGGGATACGCAGTATTTT.

The chain is built from TRBV29-1 and TRBJ1-1; perhaps TRBD1 as D (6 bases). Germline CDR1 and CDR2: SQVTM and ANQGSEA. V lost 7 bases, J lost 2 bases, and 14 bases lay in between. The CDR3 runs to 13 residues. CDR3 amino acids: CSGLTGVNTEAFF. The CDR3 DNA reads as TGCAGCGGGCTGACAGGCGTTAACACTGAAGCTTTCTTT. The complete variable domain, with remaining parts taken from reference TRBV29-1 and TRBJ1-1, reads SAVISQKPSRDICQRGTSLTIQCQVDSQVTMMFWYRQQPGQSLTLIATANQGSEATYESGFVIDKFPISRPNLTFSTLTVSNMSPEDSSIYLCSGLTGVNTEAFFGQGTRLTVV.

The chain has TRBV19 and TRBJ1-1, with D unresolved. V shed 9 bases and J shed 5 bases, with 13 bases lying between them. The CDR3 totals 12 residues. The germline V gene has CDR1 LNHDA and CDR2 SQIVND (reference sequence). The CDR3 nucleotides read TGTGCCAGCGAAGGATCAGCTACTGAAGCTTTCTTT. It codes for CASEGSATEAFF.

The V gene is TRBV6-1, the J gene TRBJ2-5; 8 bases are shared with TRBD1. The germline V gene encodes CDR1 MNHNS and CDR2 SASEGT. After removal of 7 bases from V and 4 bases from J, the junction contained 8 bases not matched to a gene. The CDR3 totals 14 residues. CDR3 DNA: TGTGCCAGCAAGGAGATAACAGGGGGAGAGACCCAGTACTTC. It codes for CASKEITGGETQYF.

This clonotype was picked up many times. The chain is built from TRBV12-3 or TRBV12-4 and TRBJ1-2; weak D call: TRBD1 (6 bases). The ends were cut back, 7 bases at V and 5 bases at J, with 14 bases in the middle. The CDR3 covers 13 residues. The CDR3 region is CASNTGSLYGYTF. In nucleotides, the CDR3 is TGTGCCAGCAATACAGGGTCTCTTTATGGCTACACCTTC.

V gene TRBV19 combines with J gene TRBJ1-2; the match to TRBD1 covers 9 bases. Germline CDR1 is LNHDA and CDR2 is SQIVND (reference sequence). This CDR3 is 13 amino acids long. V shed 5 bases, J shed 8 bases, and the junction held 6 bases outside the gene matches. CDR3: CASSPGQGKGYTF. CDR3 sequence (DNA): TGTGCCAGTAGTCCGGGACAGGGAAAAGGCTACACCTTC.

This clonotype was seen a few times. The J gene is TRBJ2-2, the V gene TRBV10-3; 7 bases map to TRBD2. CDR3 length: 14 amino acids. In germline, CDR1 is ENHRY, CDR2 SYGVKD. V dropped 6 bases and J dropped 3; count of bases not matched to a gene: 4. The CDR3 is CAIRFLADTGELFF. Here the CDR3 DNA reads TGTGCCATCAGGTTTCTAGCGGACACCGGGGAGCTGTTTTTT.

This clonotype was detected once. The conserved phenylalanine or tryptophan normally closing the CDR3 is absent here, so this likely arose from a read error. Because the CDR3's place on the DNA is in doubt, the DNA is left out and the CDR3 is given as listed by TCRdb. The chain is built from TRBV7-9 and TRBJ2-1; the D call in the table, TRBD2, was not verified against the DNA. The CDR3 region is 15 residues in length, termini included. Germline values: CDR1 SEHNR, CDR2 FQNEAQ (reference sequence). The CDR3 region is CASSPRTSGYNEQLL.

This clonotype has only a few counts. The genes are TRBV7-2 and TRBJ1-1; no firm D call. The CDR3 is made up of 15 amino acids. Germline V gives CDR1 SGHTA, CDR2 FQGNSA. Trimming shortened V by 4 bases and J by 7 bases, and 19 bases separated the two germline ends. In nucleotides, the CDR3 is TGTGCCAGCAGCTCCCAAGCCGGGATCCTTGTTGAAGCTTTCTTT. It codes for CASSSQAGILVEAFF.

This clonotype turned up a few times. The chain combines TRBV6-1 with TRBJ2-5; tentatively, D is TRBD1 or TRBD2 (5 bases each). Trimming removed 9 bases at V and 4 bases at J, with 15 bases between. The CDR3 extends over 13 amino acids. Germline V gives CDR1 MNHNS, CDR2 SASEGT. Here the CDR3 reads CASSGADRETQYF. CDR3 in DNA: TGTGCCAGTTCCGGGGCAGACCGAGAGACCCAGTACTTC.

This clonotype has a handful of counts. The CDR3 protein is CASSLVLGLSYEQYF. In DNA form, the CDR3 reads TGTGCCAGCAGCTTAGTGCTTGGGCTCTCCTACGAGCAGTACTTC. The chain recombines TRBV7-9 with TRBJ2-7; D is undetermined. V lost 1 base and J 0 bases, leaving 10 bases between the germline ends. This CDR3 is built from 15 residues. Germline CDR1 is SEHNR and CDR2 is FQNEAQ (reference sequence).

This clonotype was picked up a small number of times. The rearrangement links TRBV6-6 to TRBJ1-3; D call uncertain. Germline values: CDR1 MNHNY, CDR2 SVGAGI (reference sequence). CDR3 length: 15 amino acids. The V gene lost 2 bases and the J gene lost 6 bases, with 14 bases spanning the gap. The DNA of the CDR3 is TGTGCCAGCAGTTACGGCTGGGGTTACGAAAACACCATATATTTT. It codes for CASSYGWGYENTIYF.

The J gene is TRBJ1-4, the V gene TRBV5-1; no definite D call. The CDR3 contains 13 residues. V gave up 3 bases and J gave up 8 bases, with 11 bases separating them. CDR1 SGHRS and CDR2 YFSETQ come from the germline V gene. The CDR3 bases are TGCGCCAGCAGCTCGGGTTTAAAGGAAAAACTGTTTTTT. Encoded protein: CASSSGLKEKLFF.

This clonotype was observed a few times. The rearrangement uses TRBV7-2 and TRBJ2-3; no clear D gene. Trimming shortened V by 7 bases and J by 2 bases, and 10 bases separated the two germline ends. The CDR3 is 13 amino acids. Germline assignment: CDR1 SGHTA and CDR2 FQGNSA. CDR3 in DNA: TGTGCCAGCAAGGGTTATTCCACAGATACGCAGTATTTT. Protein: CASKGYSTDTQYF. The full variable domain, with the rest looked up from reference TRBV7-2 and TRBJ2-3, is GAGVSQSPSNKVTEKGKDVELRCDPISGHTALYWYRQSLGQGLEFLIYFQGNSAPDKSGLPSDRFSAERTGGSVSTLTIQRTQQEDSAVYLCASKGYSTDTQYFGPGTRLTVL.

This clonotype was found many times. The chain uses TRBV9 and TRBJ1-4, with D uncertain. Germline assignment: CDR1 SGDLS and CDR2 YYNGEE. The V gene lost 4 bases and the J gene lost 0 bases, with 10 bases spanning the gap. The CDR3 totals 15 residues. The CDR3 region has the DNA TGTGCCAGCAGCCCCCCCGGCGCAACTAATGAAAAACTGTTTTTT. Protein product: CASSPPGATNEKLFF. Full variable domain (missing parts from reference TRBV9 and TRBJ1-4): DSGVTQTPKHLITATGQRVTLRCSPRSGDLSVYWYQQSLDQGLQFLIQYYNGEERAKGNILERFSAQQFPDLHSELNLSSLELGDSALYFCASSPPGATNEKLFFGSGTQLSVL.

The chain has TRBV10-3 and TRBJ1-1; 7 bases match TRBD1. With 1 base clipped from V and 1 base from J, the junction kept 3 bases outside the gene matches. CDR3 length: 15 amino acids. The germline CDR1 and CDR2 sequences are ENHRY and SYGVKD. CDR3 DNA sequence: TGTGCCATCAGTGAGTTCCGGGACAGGAACACTGAAGCTTTCTTT. Encoded protein: CAISEFRDRNTEAFF.

The CDR3 coding sequence is TGTGCCAGCAGCGTAGTAGGGGGGGCGGGACAAAGCAATGAGCAGTTCTTC. Its translation is CASSVVGGAGQSNEQFF. The chain carries TRBV9 and TRBJ2-1; D is perhaps TRBD2 (7 bases). Trimming stripped 0 bases from V and 6 bases from J, with 19 bases between. This CDR3 has 17 amino acids. Germline V gives CDR1 SGDLS, CDR2 YYNGEE.

This clonotype has just a few counts. The J gene is TRBJ1-5, the V gene TRBV4-1, with TRBD1 matching over 10 bases. The CDR3 covers 18 residues. Germline V CDR1 and CDR2: MGHRA, YSYEKL. V lost 0 bases to trimming and J lost 1 base; unmatched junction nucleotides: 6. CDR3 in amino acids: CASSQDGGTGVSNQPQHF. CDR3 nucleotides: TGCGCCAGCAGCCAAGATGGGGGGACAGGGGTAAGCAATCAGCCCCAGCATTTT.

The chain employs TRBV19 and TRBJ2-5; TRBD1 might be the D (7 bases). This CDR3 comprises 14 residues. V lost 3 bases, J lost 5 bases, and 13 bases lay in between. In germline, CDR1 is LNHDA, CDR2 SQIVND (reference sequence). The DNA of the CDR3 is TGTGCCAGTAGTATTCAGGGGGGAAGCGAGACCCAGTACTTC. This gives the protein CASSIQGGSETQYF.

The chain carries TRBV10-1 and TRBJ2-2, with TRBD1 matching 9 bases. The V gene end was trimmed by 0 bases and the J gene end by 6 bases; junction bases not matched to a gene: 2. The germline gives CDR1 WNHNN, CDR2 SYGVQD (reference sequence). The CDR3 contains 15 residues. This chain's CDR3 is CASSESDRGSGELFF. Here the CDR3 DNA reads TGCGCCAGCAGTGAGTCCGACAGGGGGTCCGGGGAGCTGTTTTTT.

This clonotype has just a few counts. V and J are TRBV28 and TRBJ1-5; perhaps TRBD1 as D (6 bases). This CDR3 spans 15 amino acids. With 4 bases removed from V and 6 bases from J, the gap between germline ends came to 16 bases. Germline V gene data show CDR1 as MDHEN and CDR2 as SYDVKM. The CDR3 bases are TGTGCCAGCAGTTCTAACAGGGTCTTGAGTCAGCCCCAGCATTTT. It specifies CASSSNRVLSQPQHF. Full variable domain (outside the CDR3, taken from reference TRBV28 and TRBJ1-5): DVKVTQSSRYLVKRTGEKVFLECVQDMDHENMFWYRQDPGLGLRLIYFSYDVKMKEKGDIPEGYSVSREKKERFSLILESASTNQTSMYLCASSSNRVLSQPQHFGDGTRLSIL.

Comment on this clonotype: In this CDR3 the conserved last residue, phenylalanine or tryptophan, is missing, so a read error is likely. The rearrangement joins TRBV29-1 to TRBJ1-2, with D possibly matching TRBD1 (5 bases). The germline gives CDR1 SQVTM, CDR2 ANQGSEA. This CDR3 region has 11 residues. With 3 bases removed from V and 6 bases from J, the gap between germline ends came to 8 bases. The CDR3 reads CSVEETDGYTL. The DNA of the CDR3 is TGCAGCGTTGAGGAGACAGATGGCTACACCTTA.

The chain combines TRBV4-1 with TRBJ2-3, with D tentatively TRBD1 or TRBD2 (5 bases each). This CDR3 contains 17 residues. V shed 0 bases and J shed 2 bases, with 15 bases lying between them. Germline values: CDR1 MGHRA, CDR2 YSYEKL. The CDR3 reads CASSQEGPASTTDTQYF. CDR3 bases: TGCGCCAGCAGCCAAGAGGGACCTGCAAGCACCACAGATACGCAGTATTTT.

The V and J genes are TRBV6-4 and TRBJ2-1; 12 bases map to TRBD2. In germline, CDR1 is MRHNA, CDR2 SNTAGT. CDR3 length equals 16 residues. With 5 bases clipped from V and 8 bases from J, the junction kept 10 bases outside the gene matches. The CDR3 region is CASSRGTSGYNYEQFF. Here the CDR3 DNA reads TGTGCCAGCAGTAGGGGGACTAGCGGGTACAACTATGAGCAGTTCTTC.

This clonotype was observed a few times. This chain's CDR3 is CASLDQGTEAFF. The CDR3 nucleotides read TGTGCCAGCCTGGACCAGGGCACTGAAGCTTTCTTT. The chain links TRBV7-6 to TRBJ1-1; a possible D gene is TRBD1 (5 bases). This CDR3 contains 12 residues. V was pared by 8 bases and J by 4 bases, with 11 bases between. CDR1 and CDR2 from the germline V gene are SGHVS and FNYEAQ.

The chain uses TRBV6-1 and TRBJ1-6, with 7 bases lining up with TRBD1. V gave up 5 bases and J gave up 5 bases; unmatched junction bases: 3. The CDR3 totals 14 residues. Germline V lookup: CDR1 MNHNS, CDR2 SASEGT. The CDR3 sequence: CASSTGANNSPLHF. The CDR3 DNA sequence: TGTGCCAGCAGTACAGGGGCGAATAATTCACCCCTCCACTTT.

This clonotype came up a few times. V and J are TRBV7-8 and TRBJ2-7; either TRBD1 or TRBD2 may supply D (5 bases each). CDR3 size: 13 residues. V dropped 5 bases and J dropped 5 bases, with 13 bases sitting between them. The germline V gene encodes CDR1 SGHVS and CDR2 FQNEAQ. CDR3 in amino acids: CASSLEGDDEQYF. The CDR3 DNA is TGTGCCAGCAGCCTGGAAGGGGACGACGAGCAGTACTTC.

The V and J genes are TRBV6-2 or TRBV6-3 and TRBJ1-5; D perhaps matches TRBD1 (6 bases). This CDR3 has 14 amino acids. Per germline, CDR1 MNHEY and CDR2 SVGEGT. V dropped 6 bases and J dropped 3 bases, with 12 bases sitting between them. CDR3 DNA sequence: TGTGCCAGCAGCAAAACAGGGATCAATCAGCCCCAGCATTTT. Protein: CASSKTGINQPQHF.

The table lists this clonotype with a few counts. The CDR3 DNA reads as TGTGCCAGCAGCTCACTTGGTTTACAATACTATGGCTACACCTTC. Translated: CASSSLGLQYYGYTF. The chain recombines TRBV7-6 with TRBJ1-2; the D is unclear. V lost 4 bases, J lost 3 bases, and 15 bases lay in between. The CDR3 is made up of 15 amino acids. CDR1 is SGHVS and CDR2 is FNYEAQ in the germline V gene.